Listed below are T cell receptor beta chains from one sample, sequenced in a study of blood T cell repertoires in COVID-19. TCRdb keeps only in-frame clones here, not all; method: immunoSEQ multiplex PCR. The top ten clones hold around 19% of a sample with roughly 150,000 clones, approximately 82% of them seen once. Sequenced sample: peripheral blood. All receptors come from a woman between 65 and 79 years old who had recovered from COVID-19. Both conserved end residues are part of each CDR3. The D gene is left open where the match is weak. Clone size is stated in some rows and not others, as once, few, many or a class when expanded.

-	TRBV4-1	-	TRBJ1-2	CASSPQGLANYGYTF	TGCGCCAGCAGCCCACAGGGCCTAGCTAACTATGGCTACACCTTC
-	TRBV6-2/TRBV6-3	-	TRBJ2-7	CASSYPGVWSYEQYF	TGTGCCAGCAGTTACCCGGGGGTGTGGTCCTACGAGCAGTACTTC
once	TRBV4-3	TRBD2	TRBJ2-7	CASSQGPPQRGFSYEQYF	TGCGCCAGCAGCCAAGGTCCCCCACAGCGGGGATTCTCCTACGAGCAGTACTTC
-	TRBV2	TRBD2	TRBJ2-1	CATGGLRYNEQFF	TGTGCCACGGGGGGTCTACGCTACAATGAGCAGTTCTTC
-	TRBV6-5	-	TRBJ2-5	CASSHWPRGQETQYF	TGTGCCAGCAGCCACTGGCCCCGGGGCCAAGAGACCCAGTACTTC
-	TRBV6-2/TRBV6-3	TRBD2	TRBJ2-7	CASTPRGVIYEQYF	TGTGCCAGCACCCCACGGGGGGTTATCTACGAGCAGTACTTC
-	TRBV13	-	TRBJ2-2	CASSLGTVTGELFF	TGTGCCAGCAGCTTAGGGACAGTCACCGGGGAGCTGTTTTTT
-	TRBV4-1	TRBD1	TRBJ1-4	CASSQPWTGRNEKLFF	TGCGCCAGCAGCCAACCGTGGACAGGCCGAAATGAAAAACTGTTTTTT
-	TRBV2	TRBD1	TRBJ1-6	CASSDRAPGSPLHF	TGTGCCAGCAGCGACAGGGCCCCAGGTTCACCCCTCCACTTT
-	TRBV7-2	TRBD2	TRBJ2-3	CASSLASGRADTQYF	TGTGCCAGCAGCTTAGCGAGCGGGAGGGCAGATACGCAGTATTTT
-	TRBV19	-	TRBJ1-1	CASSIGRGTEAFF	TGTGCCAGTAGTATAGGTAGGGGCACTGAAGCTTTCTTT
-	TRBV6-6	-	TRBJ1-2	CASSPRGGGYTF	TGTGCCAGCAGTCCGCGGGGGGGTGGCTACACCTTC
once	TRBV30	-	TRBJ1-6	CAWSVRGIRDSPLHF	TGTGCCTGGAGTGTAAGGGGGATCCGGGATTCACCCCTCCACTTT
-	TRBV2	-	TRBJ2-1	CARGGAYNEQFF	TGTGCCAGAGGGGGGGCCTACAATGAGCAGTTCTTC
-	TRBV5-1	-	TRBJ2-7	CASSLGAPTYEQYF	TGCGCCAGCAGCTTGGGCGCCCCTACCTACGAGCAGTACTTC
-	TRBV28	TRBD2	TRBJ2-5	CASSFWSSGSETQYF	TGTGCCAGCAGTTTTTGGTCTAGCGGGTCGGAGACCCAGTACTTC
once	TRBV19	-	TRBJ1-6	CASSIANGGAPLHF	TGTGCCAGTAGTATAGCCAACGGGGGGGCACCCCTCCACTTT
-	TRBV4-1	-	TRBJ1-2	CASSQPSTGNYGYTF	TGCGCCAGCAGCCAACCCTCGACAGGCAACTATGGCTACACCTTC
-	TRBV15	TRBD2	TRBJ2-1	CATSREGTSGSYNEQFF	TGTGCCACCAGCAGAGAGGGGACTAGCGGGTCTTACAATGAGCAGTTCTTC
-	TRBV28	-	TRBJ2-3	CATRAVVTDTQYF	TGTGCCACCAGGGCAGTGGTTACAGATACGCAGTATTTT
-	TRBV5-1	-	TRBJ2-7	CASSLAAGFDEQYF	TGCGCCAGCAGCTTGGCCGCGGGGTTCGACGAGCAGTACTTC
-	TRBV30	TRBD1	TRBJ2-2	CAWSVLGQATGELFF	TGTGCCTGGAGTGTCCTGGGACAGGCCACCGGGGAGCTGTTTTTT
-	TRBV7-3	-	TRBJ2-3	CASSPTPGDTQYF	TGTGCCAGCAGCCCCACCCCGGGGGATACGCAGTATTTT
-	TRBV2	TRBD1	TRBJ1-6	CASSPSRGQTYNSPLHF	TGTGCCAGCAGCCCAAGTCGGGGACAGACTTATAATTCACCCCTCCACTTT
-	TRBV6-2/TRBV6-3	TRBD2	TRBJ2-2	CASSYTRGRAGELFF	TGTGCCAGCAGTTACACCCGAGGGAGGGCCGGGGAGCTGTTTTTT
-	TRBV3-1/TRBV3-2	TRBD1	TRBJ1-1	CASSQQDRGGTEAFF	TGTGCCAGCAGCCAACAAGACAGGGGAGGGACTGAAGCTTTCTTT
-	TRBV3-1/TRBV3-2	TRBD1	TRBJ1-4	CASSPSGQEGKLFF	TGTGCCAGCAGCCCTTCGGGACAGGAGGGAAAACTGTTTTTT
-	TRBV7-3	-	TRBJ2-2	CASSPASTGELFF	TGTGCCAGCAGCCCCGCGAGCACCGGGGAGCTGTTTTTT
-	TRBV9	TRBD1	TRBJ1-2	CASSVEGQGAWGYTF	TGTGCCAGCAGCGTAGAGGGACAGGGGGCTTGGGGCTACACCTTC
-	TRBV3-1/TRBV3-2	TRBD2	TRBJ2-7	CASSPRGLVSYEQYF	TGTGCCAGCAGCCCTCGGGGACTAGTCTCCTACGAGCAGTACTTC
-	TRBV4-3	TRBD2	TRBJ2-1	CASSQERGTSGVAEQFF	TGCGCCAGCAGCCAAGAAAGGGGGACTAGCGGGGTGGCGGAGCAGTTCTTC
few	TRBV2	TRBD1	TRBJ2-7	CATRTGYYEQYF	TGTGCCACCCGGACAGGGTACTACGAGCAGTACTTC
-	TRBV19	-	TRBJ1-3	CASSGTSGNTIYF	TGTGCCAGTAGCGGGACTTCTGGAAACACCATATATTTT
-	TRBV2	TRBD2	TRBJ2-7	CASSVGTSGASYEQYF	TGTGCCAGCAGTGTAGGAACTAGCGGGGCCTCCTACGAGCAGTACTTC
many	TRBV30	-	TRBJ1-1	CATPGVTEAFF	TGTGCCACCCCGGGAGTCACTGAAGCTTTCTTT
-	TRBV30	TRBD2	TRBJ2-5	CAWNVVAGGRETQYF	TGTGCCTGGAACGTCGTAGCGGGGGGGCGGGAGACCCAGTACTTC
-	TRBV18	-	TRBJ2-5	CASSPWAPPLETQYF	TGTGCCAGCTCACCATGGGCCCCCCCGCTGGAGACCCAGTACTTC
-	TRBV2	-	TRBJ2-3	CASSVGTDTQYF	TGTGCCAGCAGTGTGGGCACGGATACGCAGTATTTT
once	TRBV29-1	-	TRBJ1-3	CSANTWGGSPIF	TGCAGCGCCAATACCTGGGGGGGCAGCCCGATCTTT
-	TRBV28	TRBD2	TRBJ2-7	CASSGVSGPTYEQYF	TGTGCCAGCAGTGGGGTTAGCGGGCCCACCTACGAGCAGTACTTC
-	TRBV2	TRBD1	TRBJ2-3	CASRRDRTTDTQYF	TGTGCCAGCAGAAGGGACAGGACCACAGATACGCAGTATTTT
few	TRBV7-7	-	TRBJ2-5	CASSFTSGETQYF	TGTGCCAGCAGCTTTACCTCAGGGGAGACCCAGTACTTC
-	TRBV21-1	-	TRBJ2-3	CASSTHPGTSGLDTQYF	TGTGCCAGCAGCACCCATCCCGGGACTAGCGGGTTGGATACGCAGTATTTT
-	TRBV4-2	-	TRBJ1-4	CASSAIGDPPGGLFF	TGTGCCAGCAGCGCAATAGGGGATCCCCCGGGGGGACTGTTTTTT
-	TRBV27	TRBD1	TRBJ2-2	CASSFPPRTGKRSGELFF	TGTGCCAGCAGTTTCCCACCCCGGACAGGGAAGAGGTCCGGGGAGCTGTTTTTT
-	TRBV2	-	TRBJ2-7	CASSEAGGSSYEQYF	TGTGCCAGCAGTGAAGCGGGGGGAAGCTCCTACGAGCAGTACTTC
-	TRBV3-1/TRBV3-2	-	TRBJ1-4	CASSHRTGEKLFF	TGTGCCAGCAGCCACCGAACGGGGGAAAAACTGTTTTTT
-	TRBV10-3	TRBD1	TRBJ2-5	CAISESTGQGEETQYF	TGTGCCATCAGTGAGTCGACGGGACAGGGAGAAGAGACCCAGTACTTC
-	TRBV3-1/TRBV3-2	-	TRBJ2-5	CASSQVPAETQYF	TGTGCCAGCAGCCAAGTCCCCGCGGAGACCCAGTACTTC
-	TRBV28	-	TRBJ2-7	CASSLEYEQYF	TGTGCCAGCAGTTTAGAGTACGAGCAGTACTTC
-	TRBV29-1	-	TRBJ1-1	CSVEPLLGNTEAFF	TGCAGCGTTGAGCCCCTCCTGGGCAACACTGAAGCTTTCTTT
few	TRBV29-1	TRBD1	TRBJ2-7	CSVGRDSFYEQYF	TGCAGCGTCGGCCGGGACAGCTTCTACGAGCAGTACTTC
-	TRBV4-1	-	TRBJ2-3	CASSQGSLSTDTQYF	TGCGCCAGCAGCCAGGGCTCCCTTAGCACAGATACGCAGTATTTT
-	TRBV18	TRBD1	TRBJ1-2	CASSPGTGGSYGYTF	TGTGCCAGCTCACCCGGGACAGGGGGCTCCTATGGCTACACCTTC
-	TRBV9	-	TRBJ2-1	CASSVRDWQWEQFF	TGTGCCAGCAGCGTCCGGGACTGGCAATGGGAGCAGTTCTTC
once	TRBV9	TRBD2	TRBJ2-7	CASSVGLGASGSRPYEQYF	TGTGCCAGCAGCGTAGGTTTGGGTGCTAGCGGGAGCCGACCCTACGAGCAGTACTTC
-	TRBV3-1/TRBV3-2	-	TRBJ1-5	CATSSGNQPQHF	TGTGCCACCTCTAGTGGCAATCAGCCCCAGCATTTT